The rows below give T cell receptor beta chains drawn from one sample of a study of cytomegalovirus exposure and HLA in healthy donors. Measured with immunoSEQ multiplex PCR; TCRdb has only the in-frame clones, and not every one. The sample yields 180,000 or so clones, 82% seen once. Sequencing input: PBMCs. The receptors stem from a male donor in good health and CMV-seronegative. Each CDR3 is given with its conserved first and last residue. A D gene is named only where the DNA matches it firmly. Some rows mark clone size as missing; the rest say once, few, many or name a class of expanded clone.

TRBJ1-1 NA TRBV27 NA TGTGCCAGCAGTTCTTTGGGCAGGGAGAACACTGAAGCTTTCTTT CASSSLGRENTEAFF
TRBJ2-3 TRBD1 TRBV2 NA TGTGCCAGCAGCGCAGGGGGTACTCTGACAGATACGCAGTATTTT CASSAGGTLTDTQYF
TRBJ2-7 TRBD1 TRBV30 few TGTGCCTGGAGTGGACAGGGCGAGCAGTACTTC CAWSGQGEQYF
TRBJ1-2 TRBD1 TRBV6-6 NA TGTGCCAGCAGTTACTCGACAGGGCGGTATGGCTACACCTTC CASSYSTGRYGYTF
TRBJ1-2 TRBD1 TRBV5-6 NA TGTGCCAGCAGCGATATTACCGGGACAGGGGATTACGAATGGGGCTACACCTTC CASSDITGTGDYEWGYTF
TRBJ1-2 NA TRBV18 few TGTGCCAGCTCACCCCGCGATAACAGGGACCCTAACTATGGCTACACCTTC CASSPRDNRDPNYGYTF
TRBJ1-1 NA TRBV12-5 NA TGTGCTAGTGGTTTGGGCCTCCCGAACAGGGAAAACACTGAAGCTTTCTTT CASGLGLPNRENTEAFF
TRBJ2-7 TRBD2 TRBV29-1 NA TGCAGCGGAAGGACTAGCTCCTACGAGCAGTACTTC CSGRTSSYEQYF
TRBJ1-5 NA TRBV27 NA TGTGCCAGCAGACAGGGTCACAATCAGCCCCAGCATTTT CASRQGHNQPQHF
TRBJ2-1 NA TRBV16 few TGTGCCAGCAGCTCCCAGGGTTACTACAATGAGCAGTTCTTC CASSSQGYYNEQFF
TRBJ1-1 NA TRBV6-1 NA TGTGCCAGCAGTGAAGCGGCAGCTGAAGCTTTCTTT CASSEAAAEAFF
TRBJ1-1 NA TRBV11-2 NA TGTGCCAGCAGCTTTCAGGGTAACACTGAAGCTTTCTTT CASSFQGNTEAFF
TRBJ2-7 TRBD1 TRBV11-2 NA TGTGCCAGCAGCCGTCCGGGGACAGGGGGCATCTACGAGCAGTACTTC CASSRPGTGGIYEQYF
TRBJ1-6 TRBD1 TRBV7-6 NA TGTGCCAGCAGCTTCGACACTTCAGGGGGTTCACCCCTCCACTTT CASSFDTSGGSPLHF
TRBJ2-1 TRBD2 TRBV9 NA TGTGCCAGCAGCGTAGACCCTAGCGGGGGCCTTTACAATGAGCAGTTCTTC CASSVDPSGGLYNEQFF
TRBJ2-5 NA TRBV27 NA TGTGCCAGCAGCGCTAAAAAAGAGACCCAGTACTTC CASSAKKETQYF
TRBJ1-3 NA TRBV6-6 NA TGTGCCAGCAGTTACTCGGACTGGTACTCTGGAAACACCATATATTTT CASSYSDWYSGNTIYF
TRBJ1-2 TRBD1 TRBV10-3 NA TGTGCCATCAGTGAGACCATACAGGGGGTATTAGGCTATGGCTACACCTTC CAISETIQGVLGYGYTF
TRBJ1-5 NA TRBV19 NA TGTGCCAGTAGTACTAATAAGGGGTATCAGCCCCAGCATTTT CASSTNKGYQPQHF
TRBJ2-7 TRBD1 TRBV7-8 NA TGTGCCAGCAGCTTATACTCGATTCCACAAGGACAGGCCTCATACGAGCAGTACTTC CASSLYSIPQGQASYEQYF
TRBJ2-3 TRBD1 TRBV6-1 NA TGTGCCAGCAGTGATGGACAGGGAAGCACAGATACGCAGTATTTT CASSDGQGSTDTQYF